These 21 T cell receptor beta chains came from one sample sequenced in a study of blood T cell repertoires in COVID-19. Using immunoSEQ multiplex PCR, the repertoire was profiled, and TCRdb retains in-frame clones only, with some absent. The sample carries some 140,000 clones, 79% recorded once. The specimen sequenced was peripheral blood. These receptors all come from a woman in her 70s with COVID-19, enrolled during active disease.

This clone has only a few counts. The gene calls are TRBV28 and TRBJ2-5; a possible D gene is TRBD1 (7 bases). With 4 bases removed from V and 2 bases from J, the gap between germline ends came to 14 bases. This CDR3 has 15 amino acids. CDR1 is MDHEN and CDR2 is SYDVKM in the germline V gene. DNA for the CDR3: TGTGCCAGCAGTTCAAAACAGGGGAGGCAAGAGACCCAGTACTTC. This translates into CASSSKQGRQETQYF.

The genes are TRBV19 and TRBJ1-1; possibly TRBD1 for D (5 bases). Trimming took off 3 bases at V and 6 bases at J, with 14 bases between the two ends. The CDR3 spans 14 residues. Germline V gene data show CDR1 as LNHDA and CDR2 as SQIVND (reference sequence). Written as DNA, the CDR3 is TGTGCCAGTAGTATGGGCCTCGGGGGAGCTGAAGCTTTCTTT. Amino acids: CASSMGLGGAEAFF.

This clone has a handful of counts. The chain combines TRBV11-1 with TRBJ1-1; TRBD1 agrees at 10 bases. V trimming: 5 bases; J trimming: 4 bases; junction bases outside the gene matches: 4. The CDR3 loop spans 14 amino acids. Germline loops: CDR1 SGHAT, CDR2 FQDESV (reference sequence). CDR3 DNA: TGTGCCAGCAGCCTACGGGACAGGGGCACTGAAGCTTTCTTT. Protein product: CASSLRDRGTEAFF.

In DNA form, the CDR3 reads TGTGCCAGCAGCGTGGGACAGACTAATGAAAAACTGTTTTTT. As protein: CASSVGQTNEKLFF. The chain is built from TRBV5-4 and TRBJ1-4; 7 bases are shared with TRBD1. Germline loops: CDR1 SGHNT, CDR2 YYREEE (reference sequence). The CDR3 contains 14 residues. Trimming took 4 bases from V and 2 from J; bases not matched to a gene: 2.

The V call is TRBV5-8, the J call TRBJ2-7, with D unresolved. The CDR3 sequence is 11 residues long. Per germline, CDR1 SGHTS and CDR2 YDEGEE. V was pared by 3 bases and J by 6 bases, with 7 bases between. CDR3 coding DNA: TGTGCCAGCAGCTCCTTCGTCGAGCAGTACTTC. Its protein is CASSSFVEQYF.

The chain couples TRBV7-9 to TRBJ1-1, with D perhaps TRBD1 (6 bases). The CDR3 length is 14 residues. V shed 4 bases and J shed 1 base, with 10 bases lying between them. The germline CDR1 and CDR2 sequences are SEHNR and FQNEAQ (reference sequence). This chain's CDR3 is CASSSTTGNTEAFF. The CDR3 region has the DNA TGTGCCAGCAGCTCAACGACAGGGAACACTGAAGCTTTCTTT.

V usage is TRBV18 and J usage is TRBJ2-7, with 9 bases identical to TRBD1. The CDR3 sequence is 16 residues long. The ends lost 2 bases at V and 4 bases at J; junction bases unmatched: 9. Germline V CDR1 and CDR2: KGHSH, LQKENI. Here the CDR3 DNA reads TGTGCCAGCTCACCAGGTCCCGGGACAGGGACGTACGAGCAGTACTTC. Amino acid sequence: CASSPGPGTGTYEQYF.

The V call is TRBV27, the J call TRBJ1-2; D is unresolved. Germline V gene sequence: CDR1 MNHEY, CDR2 SMNVEV (reference sequence). The CDR3 contains 14 residues. Trimming took off 6 bases at V and 4 bases at J, with 15 bases between the two ends. CDR3 protein: CASRASGTGYGYTF. The CDR3 DNA reads as TGTGCCAGCAGGGCGTCGGGTACGGGCTATGGCTACACCTTC.

The CDR3 region is CASLQIFGGTEAFF. For the CDR3, the DNA is TGTGCCAGCCTACAGATATTCGGGGGAACTGAAGCTTTCTTT. The chain combines TRBV28 with TRBJ1-1; TRBD1 might be the D (5 bases). Looked up from germline, CDR1 is MDHEN and CDR2 is SYDVKM. V lost 8 bases, J lost 5 bases, and 18 bases lay in between. The CDR3 spans 14 residues.

CDR3 coding DNA: TGTGCCAGCAGCGGGGCGGCGGGGGGTCTCTACGAGCAGTACTTC. Amino acids: CASSGAAGGLYEQYF. The chain carries TRBV7-8 and TRBJ2-7, with 8 bases fitting TRBD2. J was trimmed by 3 bases and V by 5 bases; bases with no gene match: 9. This CDR3 region has 15 residues. CDR1 SGHVS and CDR2 FQNEAQ come from the germline V gene.

Of note for this clone: The same CDR3 is also encoded by other DNA sequences in this sample. The rearrangement joins TRBV27 to TRBJ2-4, with D unresolved. V was pared by 5 bases and J by 0 bases, with 5 bases between. From germline, CDR1 is MNHEY and CDR2 SMNVEV (reference sequence). The CDR3 spans 13 residues. The CDR3 DNA sequence: TGTGCCAGCAGTCCCCTAGCCAAAAACATTCAGTACTTC. Its protein product is CASSPLAKNIQYF.

Notes on this clone: Other DNA sequences of this sample code for an identical CDR3. The rearrangement uses TRBV5-1 and TRBJ1-3, with TRBD1 identical over 8 bases. CDR1 and CDR2 from the germline V gene are SGHRS and YFSETQ. The CDR3 length is 16 residues. V shed 3 bases, J shed 0 bases, and the junction held 5 bases outside the gene matches. CDR3 in amino acids: CASSSRDRSSGNTIYF. The CDR3 DNA is TGCGCCAGCAGCTCCCGGGACAGGAGCTCTGGAAACACCATATATTTT.

The chain couples TRBV18 to TRBJ1-4; possible D gene TRBD1, 6 bases. The CDR3 has 16 amino acids. CDR1 KGHSH and CDR2 LQKENI come from the germline V gene. V shed 3 bases and J shed 6 bases, with 17 bases lying between them. In DNA form, the CDR3 reads TGTGCCAGCTCACCTTCCCAGGGGTCAATGTATGAAAAACTGTTTTTT. Its protein product is CASSPSQGSMYEKLFF.

V is TRBV12-2 and J is TRBJ1-3. TRBV12-2 is tagged as a pseudogene. CDR3 length equals 18 residues. CDR3 in DNA: TGTGCAAGTCGCTTACCGACGGTAATCCGGAGCTCTGGAAACACCATATATTTT. It specifies CASRLPTVIRSSGNTIYF.

The genes are TRBV5-6 and TRBJ1-2, with D possibly matching TRBD1 (5 bases). The CDR3 covers 16 residues. V was shortened by 4 bases and J by 4 bases, with 20 bases between the two germline ends. CDR1 and CDR2 (germline): SGHDT, YYEEEE. CDR3 in amino acids: CASSRGVGANLYGYTF. The CDR3, as DNA: TGTGCCAGCAGCCGGGGGGTCGGGGCGAACCTCTATGGCTACACCTTC.

The rearrangement joins TRBV4-1 to TRBJ1-2, with a tentative D call TRBD1 (6 bases). Germline CDR1 is MGHRA and CDR2 is YSYEKL. This CDR3 contains 15 residues. The germline V and J ends were trimmed by 5 bases and 0 bases, with 13 bases remaining between them. This CDR3 reads CASSSQGRANYGYTF. The CDR3 nucleotides are TGCGCCAGCAGCTCCCAGGGGAGGGCTAACTATGGCTACACCTTC.

The CDR3 DNA reads TGTGCCAGCAGCCCTCGGGCGGGACTAGCGGAAGAGACCCAGTACTTC. Its protein product is CASSPRAGLAEETQYF. The rearrangement uses TRBV13 and TRBJ2-5; 11 bases match TRBD2. Trimming removed 5 bases from V and 3 bases from J; junction bases left unmatched: 8. There are 16 residues in the CDR3. CDR1 is PRHDT and CDR2 is FYEKMQ in the germline V gene (reference sequence).

The sample holds a few counts of this clone. V gene TRBV30 combines with J gene TRBJ1-2, with unresolved D. CDR1 and CDR2 (germline): GTSNPN, SVGIG (reference sequence). The CDR3 length is 13 residues. Trimming pared 7 bases from V and 8 bases from J, leaving 20 bases between. CDR3 residues: CALVRRRGNGYTF. The CDR3 nucleotides are TGTGCCTTAGTAAGGAGGCGAGGGAACGGCTACACCTTC.

The rearrangement uses TRBV5-1 and TRBJ1-6; TRBD1 agrees at 9 bases. Germline V CDR1 and CDR2: SGHRS, YFSETQ. This CDR3 has 16 residues. The ends lost 0 bases at V and 5 bases at J; junction bases unmatched: 3. The CDR3 sequence: CASSLEGQGNNSPLHF. The CDR3 DNA is TGCGCCAGCAGCTTGGAAGGACAGGGGAATAATTCACCCCTCCACTTT.

The chain is built from TRBV7-2 and TRBJ2-5, with D hard to call. V dropped 2 bases and J dropped 2 bases, with 3 bases sitting between them. Germline V lookup: CDR1 SGHTA, CDR2 FQGNSA. The CDR3 length is 12 residues. DNA for the CDR3: TGTGCCAGCAGCTTACGGCAAGAGACCCAGTACTTC. Its protein is CASSLRQETQYF.

This clone was detected only once. The V call is TRBV6-4, the J call TRBJ2-5; a possible D gene is TRBD1 (6 bases). In germline, CDR1 is MRHNA, CDR2 SNTAGT. Trimming left V 2 bases short and J 9 bases short, with 22 bases between. This CDR3 is built from 16 residues. The DNA for the CDR3 is TGTGCCAGCAGTGACCACCCCAACTGGACCGCAGGGGCCCAGTACTTC. The encoded protein is CASSDHPNWTAGAQYF.